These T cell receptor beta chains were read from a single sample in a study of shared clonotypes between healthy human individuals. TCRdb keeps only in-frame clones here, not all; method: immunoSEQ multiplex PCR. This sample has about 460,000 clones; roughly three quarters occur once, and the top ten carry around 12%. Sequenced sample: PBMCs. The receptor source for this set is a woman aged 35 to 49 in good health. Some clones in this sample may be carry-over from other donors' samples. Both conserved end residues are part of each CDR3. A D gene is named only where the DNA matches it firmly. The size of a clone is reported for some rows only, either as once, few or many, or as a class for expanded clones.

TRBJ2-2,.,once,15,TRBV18,TGTGCCAGCTCACGAGCGTTAGCGAACACCGGGGAGCTGTTTTTT,CASSRALANTGELFF
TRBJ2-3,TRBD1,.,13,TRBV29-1,TGCAGCGTTGGACAGGGGGGCACAGATACGCAGTATTTT,CSVGQGGTDTQYF
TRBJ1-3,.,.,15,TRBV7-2,TGTGCCAGCAGCTTAGTTGGAGCCCCAGGAAACACCATATATTTT,CASSLVGAPGNTIYF
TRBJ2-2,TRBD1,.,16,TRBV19,TGTGCCAGTAGCTCCGACCGGGACAGACCCACCGGGGAGCTGTTTTTT,CASSSDRDRPTGELFF
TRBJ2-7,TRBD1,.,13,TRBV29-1,TGCAGCGTTGAAGAGGGACAGGGGACCGAGCAGTACTTC,CSVEEGQGTEQYF
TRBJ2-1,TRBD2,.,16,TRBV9,TGTGCCAGCAGCGTGGGCTCGAGCGGGATGTATAATGAGCAGTTCTTC,CASSVGSSGMYNEQFF
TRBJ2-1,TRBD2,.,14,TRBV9,TGTGCCAGCAGCGGGGAGACTAGCGTGAATGAGCAGTTCTTC,CASSGETSVNEQFF
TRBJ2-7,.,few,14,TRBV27,TGTGCCAGCAGTTTATACCGTCTAGGGGGCGAGCAGTACTTC,CASSLYRLGGEQYF
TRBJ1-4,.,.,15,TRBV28,TGTGCCAGCAGTTTAAGGGGGGTCGTAGGGGAAAAACTGTTTTTT,CASSLRGVVGEKLFF
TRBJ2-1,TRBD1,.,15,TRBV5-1,TGCGCCAGCAGCTCGAACCGGGACAGGTACCATGAGCAGTTCTTC,CASSSNRDRYHEQFF
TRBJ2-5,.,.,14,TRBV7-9,TGTGCCAGCAGCTTTTCAGGGTACCAAGAGACCCAGTACTTC,CASSFSGYQETQYF
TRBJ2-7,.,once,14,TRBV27,TGTGCCAGCAGTGCCGGACAGTACTCCTACGAGCAGTACTTC,CASSAGQYSYEQYF
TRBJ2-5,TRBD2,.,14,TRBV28,TGTGCCAGCAAGCGCGCGGGAGACCAAGAGACCCAGTACTTC,CASKRAGDQETQYF
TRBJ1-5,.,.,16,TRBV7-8,TGTGCCAGCAGCTTAGTAACGGCGTCGAGCAATCAGCCCCAGCATTTT,CASSLVTASSNQPQHF
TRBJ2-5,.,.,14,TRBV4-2,TGTGCCAGCAGCCCCGGACAGCGACAAGAGACCCAGTACTTC,CASSPGQRQETQYF
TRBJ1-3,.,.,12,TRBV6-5,TGTGCCGCCGCGGGGGTAGGAAACACCATATATTTT,CAAAGVGNTIYF
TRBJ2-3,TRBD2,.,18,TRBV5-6,TGTGCCAGCAGCTTGGCCGCAGGCGGGAGGCCTAGCACAGATACGCAGTATTTT,CASSLAAGGRPSTDTQYF
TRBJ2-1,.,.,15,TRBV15,TGTGCCACCGCAGGAGGACAGAGCTCCTACAATGAGCAGTTCTTC,CATAGGQSSYNEQFF
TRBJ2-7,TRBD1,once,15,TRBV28,TGTGCCAGCAGTTTAGGGGGACAGGCCTCCTACGAGCAGTACTTC,CASSLGGQASYEQYF
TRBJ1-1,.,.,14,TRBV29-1,TGCAGCGTTGATAGCGCGGGGGGTGGCACTGAAGCTTTCTTT,CSVDSAGGGTEAFF
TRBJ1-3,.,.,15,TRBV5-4,TGTGCCAGCAGCCGCGGGACGTCTCTTGGTAACACCATATATTTT,CASSRGTSLGNTIYF
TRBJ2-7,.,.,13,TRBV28,TGTGCCAGCAGTAGCCGGGACAATAAAGGCAACTACTTC,CASSSRDNKGNYF
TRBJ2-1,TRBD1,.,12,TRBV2,TGTGCCAGGGGACAGGAATACAATGAGCAGTTCTTC,CARGQEYNEQFF
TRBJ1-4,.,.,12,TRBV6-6,TGTGCCAGCAGTTTAGGGGTGGGAAAACTGTTTTTT,CASSLGVGKLFF
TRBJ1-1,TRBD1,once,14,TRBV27,TGTGCCAGCAGTCCGGACAGGGGACGAACTGAAGCTTTCTTT,CASSPDRGRTEAFF
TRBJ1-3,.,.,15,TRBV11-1,TGTGCCAGCAGCTCCAGAGATTTCTCTGGAAACACCATATATTTT,CASSSRDFSGNTIYF
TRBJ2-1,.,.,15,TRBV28,TGTGCCAGCAGTCTCTCCAGGGCCTCCTACAATGAGCAGTTCTTC,CASSLSRASYNEQFF
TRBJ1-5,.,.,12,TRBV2,TGTGCCAGCAGGCTCCGGGATCCCAGGCAGCATTTT,CASRLRDPRQHF
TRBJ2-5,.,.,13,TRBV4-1,TGCGCCAGCAGCCCCCTAAACCGCGAGACCCAGTACTTC,CASSPLNRETQYF
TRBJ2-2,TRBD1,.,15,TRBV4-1,TGCGCCAGCAGCCAACCAGGGGGAAAGGCCGGGGAGCTGTTTTTT,CASSQPGGKAGELFF
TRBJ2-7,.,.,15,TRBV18,TGTGCCAGCTCACCACCGCCAGGGACGGCCTACGAGCAGTACTTC,CASSPPPGTAYEQYF
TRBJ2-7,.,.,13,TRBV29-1,TGCAGCGTTGCCCAAGGGAAGTCTTACGAGCAGTACTTC,CSVAQGKSYEQYF
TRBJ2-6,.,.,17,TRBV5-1,TGCGCCAGCAGCTTGGGCCCAGGGGGGTCTGGGGCCAACGTCCTGACTTTC,CASSLGPGGSGANVLTF
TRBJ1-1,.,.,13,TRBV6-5,TGTGCCAGCAGCTACAGGGTGGCCACTGAAGCTTTCTTT,CASSYRVATEAFF
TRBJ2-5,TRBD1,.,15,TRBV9,TGTGCCAGCAGCGTAGATGGGACAGGGGGGCAGACCCAGTACTTC,CASSVDGTGGQTQYF
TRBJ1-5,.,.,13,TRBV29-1,TGCAGCGTCACTGACAGTTACAATCAGCCCCAGCATTTT,CSVTDSYNQPQHF
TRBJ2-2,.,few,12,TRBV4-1,TGCGCCAGCAGCCACTATAACGGGGAGCTGTTTTTT,CASSHYNGELFF
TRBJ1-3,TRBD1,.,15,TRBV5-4,TGTGCCAGCAGCCCAAGCGGGACAGCTGGAAACACCATATATTTT,CASSPSGTAGNTIYF
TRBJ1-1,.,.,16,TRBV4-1,TGCGCCAGCAGCCAAGTTCCGACAGCGTGGAGCACTGAAGCTTTCTTT,CASSQVPTAWSTEAFF
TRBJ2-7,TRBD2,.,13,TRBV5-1,TGCGCCAGCAGCTGGAATACGGGGGGCGAGCAGTACTTC,CASSWNTGGEQYF
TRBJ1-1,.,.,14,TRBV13,TGTGCCAGCAGCCCTCCGTGGGGGAACACTGAAGCTTTCTTT,CASSPPWGNTEAFF
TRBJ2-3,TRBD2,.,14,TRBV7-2,TGTGCCAGCAGCCCCCTAGCGGGAAGGGATACGCAGTATTTT,CASSPLAGRDTQYF
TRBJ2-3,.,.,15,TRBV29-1,TGCAGCGTTGAAGATCTTGGGGGTAGCACAGATACGCAGTATTTT,CSVEDLGGSTDTQYF
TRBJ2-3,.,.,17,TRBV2,TGTGCCAGCAGTGATGCCCCCCAAACCAGTAGCACAGATACGCAGTATTTT,CASSDAPQTSSTDTQYF
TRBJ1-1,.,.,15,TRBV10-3,TGTGCCATCAGTCACTTGTCCGGTGGGAACACTGAAGCTTTCTTT,CAISHLSGGNTEAFF
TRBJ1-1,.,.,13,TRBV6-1,TGTGCCAGCAGGCTACAGTCGAACACTGAAGCTTTCTTT,CASRLQSNTEAFF
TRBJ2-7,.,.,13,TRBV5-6,TGTGCCAGCAGCTTGGCGGCAGTCTACGAGCAGTACTTC,CASSLAAVYEQYF
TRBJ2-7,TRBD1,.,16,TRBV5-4,TGTGCCAGCAGCTCCGGAATAGGACAGGGAATATGGGAGCAGTACTTC,CASSSGIGQGIWEQYF
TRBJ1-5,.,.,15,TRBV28,TGTGCCAGCAGTTTATGGGCAGGGTCACCTCAGCCCCAGCATTTT,CASSLWAGSPQPQHF
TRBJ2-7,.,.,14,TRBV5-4,TGTGCCAGCAGCTCGGACCGGAGCTCCTACGAGCAGTACTTC,CASSSDRSSYEQYF
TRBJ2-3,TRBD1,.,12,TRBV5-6,TGTGCCAGCAGCTGGGACAGTCATACGCAGTATTTT,CASSWDSHTQYF